The entry below describes one T cell receptor (beta chain). The antigen is not known. These data originate in a study of T cell repertoires in cytomegalovirus infection. The study, taken as a whole, reports: Frequencies of public TCR beta families were cumulated, and this identified carriers of CMV plus the relevant HLA.

Using its own MiXCR run on the reads, TCRdb lists one record per CDR3 protein. The sample records hundreds of thousands of distinct CDR3 sequences, more than 9% being singletons. What was sequenced was PBMCs. The clonotype comes from a human donor in good health (CMV status not recorded). Some clones in this sample may be carry-over from other donors' samples.

The CDR3 DNA is TGTGCCTGGAGTGTACGAAACTACGAGCAGTACTTC. Protein: CAWSVRNYEQYF. The rearrangement joins TRBV30 to TRBJ2-7; D ambiguous. Germline loops: CDR1 GTSNPN, CDR2 SVGIG (reference sequence). The CDR3 runs to 12 residues. The ends were cut back, 0 bases at V and 3 bases at J, with 6 bases in the middle.